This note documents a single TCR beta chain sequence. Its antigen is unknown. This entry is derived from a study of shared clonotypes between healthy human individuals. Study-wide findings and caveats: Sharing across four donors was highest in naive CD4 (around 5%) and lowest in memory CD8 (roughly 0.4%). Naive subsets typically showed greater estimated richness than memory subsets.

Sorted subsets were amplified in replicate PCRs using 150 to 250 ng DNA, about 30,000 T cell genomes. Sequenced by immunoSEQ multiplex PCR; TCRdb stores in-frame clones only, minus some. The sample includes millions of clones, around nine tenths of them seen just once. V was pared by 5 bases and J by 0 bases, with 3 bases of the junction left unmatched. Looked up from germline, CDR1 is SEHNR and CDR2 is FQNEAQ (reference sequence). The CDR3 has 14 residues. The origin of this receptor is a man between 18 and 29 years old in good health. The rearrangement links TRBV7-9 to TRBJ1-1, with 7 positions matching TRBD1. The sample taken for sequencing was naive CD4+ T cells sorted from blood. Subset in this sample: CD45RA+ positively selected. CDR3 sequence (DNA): TGTGCCAGCAGCGCGGGACAGCTGAACACTGAAGCTTTCTTT. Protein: CASSAGQLNTEAFF. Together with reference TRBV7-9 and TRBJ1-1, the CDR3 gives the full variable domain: DTGVSQNPRHKITKRGQNVTFRCDPISEHNRLYWYRQTLGQGPEFLTYFQNEAQLEKSRLLSDRFSAERPKGSFSTLEIQRTEQGDSAMYLCASSAGQLNTEAFFGQGTRLTVV.